This T cell receptor beta chain emerged from a study of T cell repertoires in cytomegalovirus infection. The overall study: Public TCR beta signatures indicated both CMV infection and matching HLA type.

TCRdb ran MiXCR on the reads and lists one entry per CDR3 protein. The repertoire includes a few hundred thousand distinct CDR3 sequences, 17% of them detected once, and more than 10% sits in the top ten. Regarding the study as a whole: Of the TCR beta families, the public ones yielded a cumulative frequency that identified carriers of CMV plus the relevant HLA. Dominant in the ex vivo response were TCR beta clonotypes restricted by HLA-C and specific for CMV.

As for this clonotype: Its antigen is still unknown.

Trimming at V came to 10 bases and at J to 1 base, leaving 7 bases not matched to a gene. The CDR3 totals 14 residues. Germline V gene lookup returns CDR1 LNHDA and CDR2 SQIVND (reference sequence). The sequence came from a human donor in good health (CMV status not recorded). Some clones in this sample may be carry-over from other donors' samples. The chain carries TRBV19 and TRBJ2-3, with 8 positions matching TRBD1. Sequences were obtained from PBMCs. The CDR3 nucleotides are TGTGCCACCCGGCAGGGGGCCGGCACAGATACGCAGTATTTT. It is translated as CATRQGAGTDTQYF.